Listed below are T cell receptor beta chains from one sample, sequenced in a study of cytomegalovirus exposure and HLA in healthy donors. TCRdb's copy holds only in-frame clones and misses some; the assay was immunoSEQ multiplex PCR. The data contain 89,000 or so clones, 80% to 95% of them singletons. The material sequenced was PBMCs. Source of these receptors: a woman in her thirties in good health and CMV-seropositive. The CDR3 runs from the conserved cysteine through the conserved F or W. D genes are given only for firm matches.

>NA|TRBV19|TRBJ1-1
CASSAGNSYRNTEAFF
TGTGCCAGTAGTGCAGGGAATTCGTATAGGAACACTGAAGCTTTCTTT
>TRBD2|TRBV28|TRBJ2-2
CASTPGGTGELFF
TGTGCCAGCACCCCGGGGGGCACCGGGGAGCTGTTTTTT
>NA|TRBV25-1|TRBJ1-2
CASSPGTGNYGYTF
TGTGCCAGCAGCCCTGGAACAGGGAACTATGGCTACACCTTC
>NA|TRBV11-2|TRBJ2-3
CASSLRRADTQYF
TGTGCCAGCAGCTTACGTCGCGCAGATACGCAGTATTTT
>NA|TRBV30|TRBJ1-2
CAWSGHRGYTF
TGTGCCTGGAGCGGACACCGAGGCTACACCTTC
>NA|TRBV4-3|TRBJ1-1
CASSQDSGRNTEAFF
TGCGCCAGCAGCCAAGATTCAGGCAGGAACACTGAAGCTTTCTTT
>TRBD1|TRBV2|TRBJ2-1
CASSSERTGPNEQFF
TGTGCCAGCAGTTCGGAAAGGACAGGGCCTAATGAGCAGTTCTTC
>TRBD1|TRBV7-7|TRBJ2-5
CASSMGQGAGETQYF
TGTGCCAGCAGCATGGGACAGGGGGCGGGAGAGACCCAGTACTTC
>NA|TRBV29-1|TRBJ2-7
CSVEYGRGADYEQYF
TGCAGCGTTGAATACGGCCGGGGGGCTGACTACGAGCAGTACTTC
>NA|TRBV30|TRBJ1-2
CAWGAVPTDGYTF
TGTGCTTGGGGGGCAGTCCCGACGGATGGCTACACCTTC